This TCR beta chain was sequenced in a study of T cells in localized non-small cell lung cancer. This CDR3 comprises 13 residues. Per germline, CDR1 SQVTM and CDR2 ANQGSEA. V lost 7 bases and J 7 bases, leaving 19 bases between the germline ends. For this clone: Antigen specificity is unknown.

The data were produced by immunoSEQ multiplex PCR, yet TCRdb's version contains in-frame clones alone and is incomplete. Counted here are 1,500 to 2,000 clones, 27% occurring once; the ten biggest clones make up approximately 15%. Findings and limits, study-wide: Highest T cell clonality was seen in uninvolved adjacent lung, surpassing that measured in tumor.

J is TRBJ1-1 and V is TRBV29-1; tentatively, D is TRBD1 (6 bases). The sequencing here drew on lung tumor tissue, taken before any cancer treatment. The TCR originated in a woman aged 40-69 years with stage I lung adenocarcinoma. CDR3 sequence reads: CSGNREGIFEAFF. In nucleotides, the CDR3 is TGCAGCGGCAACAGGGAAGGAATATTTGAAGCTTTCTTT.